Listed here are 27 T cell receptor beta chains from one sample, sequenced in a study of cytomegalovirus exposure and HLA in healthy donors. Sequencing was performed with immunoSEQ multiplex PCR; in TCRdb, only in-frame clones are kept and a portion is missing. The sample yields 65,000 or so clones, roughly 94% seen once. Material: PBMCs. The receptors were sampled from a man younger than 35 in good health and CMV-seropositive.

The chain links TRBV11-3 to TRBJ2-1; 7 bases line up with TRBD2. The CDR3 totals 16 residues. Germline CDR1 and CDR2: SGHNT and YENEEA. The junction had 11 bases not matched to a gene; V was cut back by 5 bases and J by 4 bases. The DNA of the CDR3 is TGTGCCAGCAGCCCTCCGAGGAGCGGGGTATACAATGAGCAGTTCTTC. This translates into CASSPPRSGVYNEQFF.

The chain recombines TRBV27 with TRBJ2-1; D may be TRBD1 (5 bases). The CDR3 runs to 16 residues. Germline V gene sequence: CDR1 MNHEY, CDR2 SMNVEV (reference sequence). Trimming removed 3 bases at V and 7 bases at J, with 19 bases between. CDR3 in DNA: TGTGCCAGCAGTTTTACTGGCCAGGGCCGCGTGAATGAGCAGTTCTTC. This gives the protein CASSFTGQGRVNEQFF.

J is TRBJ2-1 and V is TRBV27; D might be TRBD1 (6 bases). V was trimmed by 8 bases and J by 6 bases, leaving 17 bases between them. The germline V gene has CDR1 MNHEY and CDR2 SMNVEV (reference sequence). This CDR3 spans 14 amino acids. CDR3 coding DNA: TGTGCCAGCGGCCTCCTACAGGGAATCAATGAGCAGTTCTTC. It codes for CASGLLQGINEQFF.

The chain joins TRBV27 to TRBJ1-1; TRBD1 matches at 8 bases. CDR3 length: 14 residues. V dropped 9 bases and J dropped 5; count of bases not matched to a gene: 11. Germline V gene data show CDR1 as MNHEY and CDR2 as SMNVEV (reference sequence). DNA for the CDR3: TGTGCCAGTTCCAACCAGGGGGCAGGGACTGAAGCTTTCTTT. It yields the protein CASSNQGAGTEAFF.

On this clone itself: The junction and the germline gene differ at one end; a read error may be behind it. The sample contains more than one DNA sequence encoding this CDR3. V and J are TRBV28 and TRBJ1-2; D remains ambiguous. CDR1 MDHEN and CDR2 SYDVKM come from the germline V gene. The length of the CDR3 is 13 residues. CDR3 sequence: CASSPVANYGYTF. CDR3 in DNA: TGCGCCAGCAGTCCCGTAGCTAACTATGGCTACACCTTC.

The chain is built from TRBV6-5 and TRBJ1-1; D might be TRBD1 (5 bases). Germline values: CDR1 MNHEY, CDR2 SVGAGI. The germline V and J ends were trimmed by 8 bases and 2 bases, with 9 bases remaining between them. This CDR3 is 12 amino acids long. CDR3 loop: CASRQSNTEAFF. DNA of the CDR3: TGTGCCAGCCGACAGTCAAACACTGAAGCTTTCTTT.

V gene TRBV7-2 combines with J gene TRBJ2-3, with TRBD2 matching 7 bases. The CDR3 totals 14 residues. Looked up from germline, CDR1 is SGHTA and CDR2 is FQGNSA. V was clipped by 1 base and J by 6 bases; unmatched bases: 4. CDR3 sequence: CASSLVFGGDTQYF. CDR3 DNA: TGTGCCAGCAGCTTAGTGTTCGGGGGGGATACGCAGTATTTT.

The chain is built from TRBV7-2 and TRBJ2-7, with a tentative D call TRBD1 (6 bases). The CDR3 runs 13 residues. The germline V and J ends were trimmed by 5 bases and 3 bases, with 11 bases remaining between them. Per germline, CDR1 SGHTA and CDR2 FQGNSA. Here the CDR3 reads CASSTQGFYEQYF. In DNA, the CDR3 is TGTGCCAGCAGCACACAGGGTTTCTACGAGCAGTACTTC.

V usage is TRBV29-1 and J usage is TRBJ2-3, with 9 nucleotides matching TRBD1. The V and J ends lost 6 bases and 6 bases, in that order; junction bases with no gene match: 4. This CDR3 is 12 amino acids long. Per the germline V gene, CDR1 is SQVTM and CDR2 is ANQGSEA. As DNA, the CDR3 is TGCAGCGTGGGGACAGGGCGGGATACGCAGTATTTT. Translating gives CSVGTGRDTQYF.

CDR3 sequence (DNA): TGTGCCAGCAGGCGTACAGGGCCTAGGGATACGCAGTATTTT. Its protein product is CASRRTGPRDTQYF. The J gene is TRBJ2-3, the V gene TRBV27; the D gene is possibly TRBD1 (6 bases). Germline V lookup: CDR1 MNHEY, CDR2 SMNVEV (reference sequence). Trimming took off 6 bases at V and 6 bases at J, with 16 bases between the two ends. The CDR3 sequence is 14 residues long.

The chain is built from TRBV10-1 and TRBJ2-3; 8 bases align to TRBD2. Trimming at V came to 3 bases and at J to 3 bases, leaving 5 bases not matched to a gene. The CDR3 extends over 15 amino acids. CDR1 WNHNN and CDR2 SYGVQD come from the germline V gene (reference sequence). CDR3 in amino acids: CASSDGGGTTDTQYF. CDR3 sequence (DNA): TGCGCCAGCAGTGACGGGGGGGGAACAACAGATACGCAGTATTTT.

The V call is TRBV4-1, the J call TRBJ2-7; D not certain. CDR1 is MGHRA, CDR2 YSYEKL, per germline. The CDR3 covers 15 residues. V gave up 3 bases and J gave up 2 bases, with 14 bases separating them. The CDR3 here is CASSQSPGATYEQYF. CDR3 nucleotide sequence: TGCGCCAGCAGCCAGTCCCCCGGAGCGACCTACGAGCAGTACTTC.

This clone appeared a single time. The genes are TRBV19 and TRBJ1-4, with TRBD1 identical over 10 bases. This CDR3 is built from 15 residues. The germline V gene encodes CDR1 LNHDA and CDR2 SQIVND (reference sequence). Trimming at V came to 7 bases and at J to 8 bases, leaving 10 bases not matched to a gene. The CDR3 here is CASTRTGTGVEKLFF. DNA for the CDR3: TGTGCCAGTACCCGAACCGGGACAGGGGTCGAAAAACTGTTTTTT.

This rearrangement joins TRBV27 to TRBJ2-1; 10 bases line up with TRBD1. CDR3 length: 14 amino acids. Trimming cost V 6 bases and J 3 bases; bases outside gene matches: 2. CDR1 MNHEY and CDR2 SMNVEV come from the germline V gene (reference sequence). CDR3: CASSRDRGYNEQFF. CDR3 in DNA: TGTGCCAGCAGCCGGGACAGGGGCTACAATGAGCAGTTCTTC.

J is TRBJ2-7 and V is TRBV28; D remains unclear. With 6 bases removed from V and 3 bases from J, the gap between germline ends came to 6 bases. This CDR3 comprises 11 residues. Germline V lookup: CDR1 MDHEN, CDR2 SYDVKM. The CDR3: CASRSNYEQYF. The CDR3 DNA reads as TGTGCCAGCAGATCAAACTACGAGCAGTACTTC.

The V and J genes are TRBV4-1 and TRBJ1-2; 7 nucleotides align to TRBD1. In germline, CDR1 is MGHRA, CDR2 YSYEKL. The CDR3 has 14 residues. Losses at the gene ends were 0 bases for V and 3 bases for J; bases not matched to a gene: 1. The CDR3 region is CASSQDDRDYGYTF. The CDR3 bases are TGCGCCAGCAGCCAAGATGACAGGGACTATGGCTACACCTTC.

CDR3 DNA: TGTGCCAGCTCACCAGGCCTCACGAACACTGAAGCTTTCTTT. As protein: CASSPGLTNTEAFF. The rearrangement uses TRBV18 and TRBJ1-1; D gene ambiguous. The CDR3 totals 14 residues. Germline loops: CDR1 KGHSH, CDR2 LQKENI. V lost 2 bases, J lost 1 base, and 8 bases lay in between.

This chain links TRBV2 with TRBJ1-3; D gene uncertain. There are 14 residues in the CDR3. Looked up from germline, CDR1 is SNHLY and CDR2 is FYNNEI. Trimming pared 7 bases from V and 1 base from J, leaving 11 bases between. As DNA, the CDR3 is TGTGCCAGCACCCTGCGGGTGTCTGGAAACACCATATATTTT. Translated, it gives CASTLRVSGNTIYF. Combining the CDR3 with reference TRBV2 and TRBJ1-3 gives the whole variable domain EPEVTQTPSHQVTQMGQEVILRCVPISNHLYFYWYRQILGQKVEFLVSFYNNEISEKSEIFDDQFSVERPDGSNFTLKIRSTKLEDSAMYFCASTLRVSGNTIYFGEGSWLTVV.

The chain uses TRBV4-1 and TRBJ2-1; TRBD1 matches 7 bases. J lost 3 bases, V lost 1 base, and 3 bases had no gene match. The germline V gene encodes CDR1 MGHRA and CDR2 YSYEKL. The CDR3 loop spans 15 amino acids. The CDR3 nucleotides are TGCGCCAGCAGCCAAGGCGACAGGGACTACAATGAGCAGTTCTTC. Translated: CASSQGDRDYNEQFF.

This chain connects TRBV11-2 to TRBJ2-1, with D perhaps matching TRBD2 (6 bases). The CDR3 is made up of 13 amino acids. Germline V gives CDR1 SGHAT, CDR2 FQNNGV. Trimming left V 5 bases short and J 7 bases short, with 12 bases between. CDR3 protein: CASSPWGRNEQFF. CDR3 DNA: TGTGCCAGCAGCCCGTGGGGGAGGAATGAGCAGTTCTTC.

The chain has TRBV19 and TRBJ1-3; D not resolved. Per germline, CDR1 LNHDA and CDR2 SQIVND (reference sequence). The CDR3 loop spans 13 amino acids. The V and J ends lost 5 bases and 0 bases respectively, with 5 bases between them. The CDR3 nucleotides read TGTGCCAGTAGTGTCAACTCTGGAAACACCATATATTTT. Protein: CASSVNSGNTIYF. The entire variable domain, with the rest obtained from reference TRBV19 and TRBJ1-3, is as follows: DGGITQSPKYLFRKEGQNVTLSCEQNLNHDAMYWYRQDPGQGLRLIYYSQIVNDFQKGDIAEGYSVSREKKESFPLTVTSAQKNPTAFYLCASSVNSGNTIYFGEGSWLTVV.

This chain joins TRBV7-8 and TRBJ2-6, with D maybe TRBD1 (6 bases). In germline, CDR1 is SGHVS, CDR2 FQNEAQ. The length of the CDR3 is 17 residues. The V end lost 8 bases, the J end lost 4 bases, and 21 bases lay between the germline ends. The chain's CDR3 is CASPRDKVLSGANVLTF. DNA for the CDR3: TGTGCCAGCCCGAGGGACAAGGTTTTATCGGGGGCCAACGTCCTGACTTTC.

The CDR3 protein is CASSTAYEQYF. The CDR3 coding sequence is TGTGCCAGTTCGACAGCGTACGAGCAGTACTTC. The chain carries TRBV6-1 and TRBJ2-7, with a tentative D call TRBD1 (5 bases). From germline, CDR1 is MNHNS and CDR2 SASEGT. The CDR3 runs to 11 residues. V gave up 9 bases and J gave up 4 bases, with 10 bases separating them.

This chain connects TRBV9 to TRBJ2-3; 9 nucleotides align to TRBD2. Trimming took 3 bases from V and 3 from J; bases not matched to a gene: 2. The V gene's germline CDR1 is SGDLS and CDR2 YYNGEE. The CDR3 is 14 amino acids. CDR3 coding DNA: TGTGCCAGCAGCGGTAGCGGGAGAACAGATACGCAGTATTTT. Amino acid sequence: CASSGSGRTDTQYF.

The CDR3 spells CASSPRGATNEKLFF. CDR3 sequence (DNA): TGTGCCAGCAGCCCCCGGGGTGCAACTAATGAAAAACTGTTTTTT. This chain joins TRBV11-3 and TRBJ1-4; the D is unclear. V lost 5 bases to trimming and J lost 0 bases, with 10 bases between them. This CDR3 is 15 amino acids long. In germline, CDR1 is SGHNT, CDR2 YENEEA.

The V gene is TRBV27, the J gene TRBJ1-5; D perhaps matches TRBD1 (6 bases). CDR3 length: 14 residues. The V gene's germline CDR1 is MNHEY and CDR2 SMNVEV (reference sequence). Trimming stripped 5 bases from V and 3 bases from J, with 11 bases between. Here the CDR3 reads CASSQDSYNQPQHF. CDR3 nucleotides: TGTGCCAGCAGTCAGGACAGTTACAATCAGCCCCAGCATTTT.

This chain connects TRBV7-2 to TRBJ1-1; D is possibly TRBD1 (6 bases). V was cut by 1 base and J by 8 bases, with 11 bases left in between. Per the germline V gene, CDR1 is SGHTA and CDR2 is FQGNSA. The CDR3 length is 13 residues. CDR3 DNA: TGTGCCAGCAGCTTAGGTAGACAGGAAGAAGCTTTCTTT. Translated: CASSLGRQEEAFF.